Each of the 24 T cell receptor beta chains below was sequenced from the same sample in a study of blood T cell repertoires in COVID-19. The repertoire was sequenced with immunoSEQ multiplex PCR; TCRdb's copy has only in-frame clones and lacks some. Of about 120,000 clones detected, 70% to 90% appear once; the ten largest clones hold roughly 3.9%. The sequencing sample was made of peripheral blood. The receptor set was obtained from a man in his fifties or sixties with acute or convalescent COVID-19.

This CDR3 reads CASRPPTGDTGELFF. The CDR3 nucleotides read TGTGCCAGCAGGCCTCCGACAGGGGACACCGGGGAGCTGTTTTTT. The rearrangement joins TRBV6-2 or TRBV6-3 to TRBJ2-2, with 8 bases identical to TRBD1. The germline V gene has CDR1 MNHEY and CDR2 SVGEGT. The V segment lost 6 bases and the J segment 3 bases; nucleotides outside the gene matches: 6. This CDR3 has 15 amino acids.

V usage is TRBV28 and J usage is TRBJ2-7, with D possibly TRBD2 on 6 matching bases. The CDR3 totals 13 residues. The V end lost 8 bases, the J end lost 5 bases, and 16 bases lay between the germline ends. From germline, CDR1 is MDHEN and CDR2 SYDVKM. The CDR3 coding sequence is TGTGCCAGCGGAGGGCCTCCAAGCAACGAGCAGTACTTC. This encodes CASGGPPSNEQYF.

The CDR3 coding sequence is TGCGCCAGCAGCCAGAATACAGGCCGAAACCCCTACAATGAGCAGTTCTTC. This sequence encodes CASSQNTGRNPYNEQFF. The rearrangement links TRBV5-1 to TRBJ2-1, with D perhaps TRBD1 (5 bases). With 4 bases removed from V and 2 bases from J, the gap between germline ends came to 19 bases. The germline V gene encodes CDR1 SGHRS and CDR2 YFSETQ. The CDR3 loop spans 17 amino acids.

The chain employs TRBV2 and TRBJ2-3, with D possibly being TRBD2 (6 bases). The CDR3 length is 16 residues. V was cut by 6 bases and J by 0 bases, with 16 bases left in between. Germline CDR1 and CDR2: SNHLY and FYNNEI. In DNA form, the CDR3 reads TGTGCCAGCAGCGAGTCCGGGAGATGGAGCACAGATACGCAGTATTTT. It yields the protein CASSESGRWSTDTQYF.

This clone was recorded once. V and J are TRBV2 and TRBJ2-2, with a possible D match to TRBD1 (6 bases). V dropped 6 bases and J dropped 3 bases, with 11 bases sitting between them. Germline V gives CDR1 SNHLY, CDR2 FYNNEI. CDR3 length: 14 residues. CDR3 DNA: TGTGCCAGCAGCGGAAGGGGGTACACCGGGGAGCTGTTTTTT. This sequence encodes CASSGRGYTGELFF.

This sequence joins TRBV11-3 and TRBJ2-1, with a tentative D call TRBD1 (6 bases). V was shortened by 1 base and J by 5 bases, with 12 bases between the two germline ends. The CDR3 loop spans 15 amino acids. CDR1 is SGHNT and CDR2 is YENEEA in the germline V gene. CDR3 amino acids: CASSLGQGIHNEQFF. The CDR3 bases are TGTGCCAGCAGCTTAGGGCAGGGGATCCACAATGAGCAGTTCTTC.

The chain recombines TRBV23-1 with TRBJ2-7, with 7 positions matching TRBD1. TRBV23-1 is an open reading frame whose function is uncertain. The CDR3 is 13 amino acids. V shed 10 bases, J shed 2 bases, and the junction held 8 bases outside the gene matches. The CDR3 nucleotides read TGCGCCACCGAGCGGACAGGAACCTACGAGCAGTACTTC. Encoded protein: CATERTGTYEQYF.

The CDR3 region has the DNA TGCGCCAGCAGCTCGGGTGAACCCTACAATGAGCAGTTCTTC. This encodes CASSSGEPYNEQFF. The chain employs TRBV5-1 and TRBJ2-1; no firm D call. The V gene lost 3 bases and the J gene lost 2 bases, with 9 bases spanning the gap. This CDR3 has 14 amino acids. Germline V gene lookup returns CDR1 SGHRS and CDR2 YFSETQ.

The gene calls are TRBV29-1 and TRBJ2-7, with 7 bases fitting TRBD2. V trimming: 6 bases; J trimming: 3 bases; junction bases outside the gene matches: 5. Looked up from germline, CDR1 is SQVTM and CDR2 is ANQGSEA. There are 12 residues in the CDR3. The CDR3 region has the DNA TGCAGCGTCGTAGCGGGTAGCTACGAGCAGTACTTC. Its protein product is CSVVAGSYEQYF.

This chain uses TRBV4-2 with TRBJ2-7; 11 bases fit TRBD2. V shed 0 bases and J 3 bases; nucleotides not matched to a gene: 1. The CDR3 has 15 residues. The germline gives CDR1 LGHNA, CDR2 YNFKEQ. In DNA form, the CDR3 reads TGTGCCAGCAGCCAAGAACTAGCGGGAGACTACGAGCAGTACTTC. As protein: CASSQELAGDYEQYF.

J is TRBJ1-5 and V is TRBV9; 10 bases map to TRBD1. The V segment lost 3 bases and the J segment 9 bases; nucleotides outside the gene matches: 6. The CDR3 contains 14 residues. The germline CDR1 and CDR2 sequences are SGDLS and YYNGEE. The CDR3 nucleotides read TGTGCCAGCAGCGCCCTCCGGACAGGGGGGCCCCAGCATTTT. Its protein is CASSALRTGGPQHF.

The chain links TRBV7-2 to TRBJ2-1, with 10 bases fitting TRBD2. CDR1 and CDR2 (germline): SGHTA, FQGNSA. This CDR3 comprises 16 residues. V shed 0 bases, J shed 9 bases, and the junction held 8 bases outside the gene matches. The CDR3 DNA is TGTGCCAGCAGCTTAGCAAGCGGGAGGGCCCAGGGTGAGCAGTTCTTC. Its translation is CASSLASGRAQGEQFF.

CDR3 DNA sequence: TGTGCCAGCAGTTTCAGGGGGCTGAGCAATCAGCCCCAGCATTTT. It encodes CASSFRGLSNQPQHF. The chain has TRBV28 and TRBJ1-5, with 8 bases matching TRBD1. Trimming cost V 3 bases and J 1 base; bases outside gene matches: 2. CDR1 and CDR2 (germline): MDHEN, SYDVKM. CDR3 length equals 15 residues.

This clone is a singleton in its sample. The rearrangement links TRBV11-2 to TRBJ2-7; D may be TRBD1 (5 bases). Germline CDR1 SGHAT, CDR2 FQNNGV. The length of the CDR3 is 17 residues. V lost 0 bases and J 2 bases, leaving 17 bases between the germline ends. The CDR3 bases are TGTGCCAGCAGCTTAGAGGAAATCAGGGTAGGTCCCTACGAGCAGTACTTC. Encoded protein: CASSLEEIRVGPYEQYF.

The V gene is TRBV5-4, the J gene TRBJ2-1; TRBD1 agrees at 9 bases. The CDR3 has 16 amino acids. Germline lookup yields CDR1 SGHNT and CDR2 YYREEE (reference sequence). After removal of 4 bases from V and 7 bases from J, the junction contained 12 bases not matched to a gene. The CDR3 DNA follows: TGTGCCAGCAGCCTCCGGACAGGGGCCGCGGGAAATGAGCAGTTCTTC. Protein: CASSLRTGAAGNEQFF.

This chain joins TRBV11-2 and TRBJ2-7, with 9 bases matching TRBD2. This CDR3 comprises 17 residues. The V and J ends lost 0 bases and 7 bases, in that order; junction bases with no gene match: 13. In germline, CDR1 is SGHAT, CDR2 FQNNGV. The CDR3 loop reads CASSLDYRGGRGYEQYF. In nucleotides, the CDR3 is TGTGCCAGCAGCTTAGATTATCGGGGCGGGAGGGGTTATGAGCAGTACTTC.

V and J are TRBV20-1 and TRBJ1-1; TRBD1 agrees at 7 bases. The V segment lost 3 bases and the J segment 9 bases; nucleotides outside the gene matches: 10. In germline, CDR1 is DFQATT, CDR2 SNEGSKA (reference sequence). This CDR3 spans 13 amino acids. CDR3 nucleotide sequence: TGCAGTGCTAGTTCAGGGGGGAAAGGACAAGCTTTCTTT. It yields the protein CSASSGGKGQAFF.

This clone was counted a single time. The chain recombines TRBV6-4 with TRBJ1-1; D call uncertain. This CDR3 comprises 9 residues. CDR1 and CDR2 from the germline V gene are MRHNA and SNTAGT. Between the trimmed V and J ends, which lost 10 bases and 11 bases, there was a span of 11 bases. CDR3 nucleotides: TGTGCCAATCAGTCGTTGGCTTTCTTT. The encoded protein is CANQSLAFF.

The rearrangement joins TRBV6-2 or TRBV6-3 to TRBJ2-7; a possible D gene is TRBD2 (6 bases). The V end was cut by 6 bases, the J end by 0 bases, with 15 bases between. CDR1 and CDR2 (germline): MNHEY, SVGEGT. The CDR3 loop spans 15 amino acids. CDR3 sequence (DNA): TGTGCCAGCAGCCGGGACGTCGGGAGCTCCTACGAGCAGTACTTC. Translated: CASSRDVGSSYEQYF.

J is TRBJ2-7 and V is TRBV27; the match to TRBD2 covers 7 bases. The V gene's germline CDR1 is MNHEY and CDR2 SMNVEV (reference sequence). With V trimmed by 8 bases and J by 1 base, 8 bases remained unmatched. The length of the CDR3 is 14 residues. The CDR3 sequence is CASHRLAESYEQYF. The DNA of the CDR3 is TGTGCCAGCCACCGTCTAGCGGAATCCTACGAGCAGTACTTC.

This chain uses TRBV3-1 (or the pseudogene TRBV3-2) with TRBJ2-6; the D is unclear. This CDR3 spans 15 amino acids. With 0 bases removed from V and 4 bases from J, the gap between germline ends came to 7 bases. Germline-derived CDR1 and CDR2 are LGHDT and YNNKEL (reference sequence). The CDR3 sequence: CASSQDLSGANVLTF. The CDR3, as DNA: TGTGCCAGCAGCCAAGATCTCTCGGGGGCCAACGTCCTGACTTTC.

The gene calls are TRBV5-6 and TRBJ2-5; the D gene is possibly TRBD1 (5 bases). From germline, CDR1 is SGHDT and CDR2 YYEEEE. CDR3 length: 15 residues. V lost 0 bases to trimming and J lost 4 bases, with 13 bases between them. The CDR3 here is CASSLGPVRGETQYF. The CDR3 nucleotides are TGTGCCAGCAGCTTGGGTCCGGTAAGGGGAGAGACCCAGTACTTC.

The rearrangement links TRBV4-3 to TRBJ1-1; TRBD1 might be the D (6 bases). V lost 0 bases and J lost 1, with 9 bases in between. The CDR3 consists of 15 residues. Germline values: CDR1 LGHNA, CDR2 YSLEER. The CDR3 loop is CASSQDGGPNTEAFF. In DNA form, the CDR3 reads TGCGCCAGCAGCCAAGACGGGGGGCCGAACACTGAAGCTTTCTTT.

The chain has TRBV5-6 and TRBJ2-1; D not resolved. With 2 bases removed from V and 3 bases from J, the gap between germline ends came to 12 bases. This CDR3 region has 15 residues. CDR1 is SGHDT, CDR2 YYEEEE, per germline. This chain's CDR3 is CASSFRSSNYNEQFF. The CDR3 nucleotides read TGTGCCAGCAGCTTCCGTAGTAGTAACTACAATGAGCAGTTCTTC.